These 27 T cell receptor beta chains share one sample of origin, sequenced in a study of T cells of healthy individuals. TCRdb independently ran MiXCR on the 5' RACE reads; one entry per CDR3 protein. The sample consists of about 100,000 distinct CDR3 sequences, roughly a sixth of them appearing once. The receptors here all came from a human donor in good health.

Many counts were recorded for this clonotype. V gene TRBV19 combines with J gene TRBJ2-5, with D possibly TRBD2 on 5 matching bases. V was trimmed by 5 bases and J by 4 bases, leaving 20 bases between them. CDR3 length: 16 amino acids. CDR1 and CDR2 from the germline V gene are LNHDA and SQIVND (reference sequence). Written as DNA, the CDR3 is TGTGCCAGTAGTTCCCTCGGGGTTGTGTACGGAGAGACCCAGTACTTC. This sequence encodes CASSSLGVVYGETQYF.

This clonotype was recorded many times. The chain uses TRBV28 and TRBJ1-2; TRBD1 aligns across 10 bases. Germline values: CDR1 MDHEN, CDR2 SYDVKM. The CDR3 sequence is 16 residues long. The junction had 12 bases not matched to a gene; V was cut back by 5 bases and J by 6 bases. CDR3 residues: CASSITVGQGIDGYTF. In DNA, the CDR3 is TGTGCCAGCAGTATTACAGTGGGACAGGGGATTGATGGCTACACCTTC.

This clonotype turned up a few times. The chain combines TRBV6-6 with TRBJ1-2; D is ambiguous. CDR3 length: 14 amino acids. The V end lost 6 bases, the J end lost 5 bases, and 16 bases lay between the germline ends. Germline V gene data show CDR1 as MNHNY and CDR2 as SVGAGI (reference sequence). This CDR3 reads CASSRGLGKYGYTF. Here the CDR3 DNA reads TGTGCCAGCAGCCGCGGGTTAGGGAAGTATGGCTACACCTTC.

The CDR3 loop is CASSSRQGMGASPLHF. In nucleotides, the CDR3 is TGTGCCAGCAGTTCCCGACAGGGGATGGGAGCCTCACCCCTCCACTTT. The V gene is TRBV6-5, the J gene TRBJ1-6, with 8 positions matching TRBD1. V was clipped by 4 bases and J by 10 bases; unmatched bases: 12. The CDR3 spans 16 residues. Germline values: CDR1 MNHEY, CDR2 SVGAGI.

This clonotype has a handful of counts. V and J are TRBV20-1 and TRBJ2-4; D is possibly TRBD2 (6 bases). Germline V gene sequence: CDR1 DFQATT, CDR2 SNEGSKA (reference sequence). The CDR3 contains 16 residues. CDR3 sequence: CSQEGPGVPAKNIQYF. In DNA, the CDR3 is TGCAGCCAGGAGGGTCCTGGCGTTCCAGCCAAAAACATTCAGTACTTC.

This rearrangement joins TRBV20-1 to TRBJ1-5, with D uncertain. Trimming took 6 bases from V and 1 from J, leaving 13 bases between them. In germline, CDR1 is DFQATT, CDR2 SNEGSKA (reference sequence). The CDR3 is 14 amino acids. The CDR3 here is CSAGKINSNQPQHF. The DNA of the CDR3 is TGCAGTGCGGGGAAGATAAACAGCAATCAGCCCCAGCATTTT.

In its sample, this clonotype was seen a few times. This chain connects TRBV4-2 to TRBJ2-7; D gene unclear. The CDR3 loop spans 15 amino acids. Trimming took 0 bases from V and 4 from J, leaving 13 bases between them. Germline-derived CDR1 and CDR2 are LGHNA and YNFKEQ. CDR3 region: CASSQEVDFSYEQYF. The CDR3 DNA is TGTGCCAGCAGCCAAGAGGTCGACTTTTCTTACGAGCAGTACTTC.

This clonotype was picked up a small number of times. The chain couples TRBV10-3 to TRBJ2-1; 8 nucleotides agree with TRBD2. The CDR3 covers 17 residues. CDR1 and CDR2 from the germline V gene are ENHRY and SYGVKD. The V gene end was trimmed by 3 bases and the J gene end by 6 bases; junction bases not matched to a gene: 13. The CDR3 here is CAISDPDGGRGVNEQFF. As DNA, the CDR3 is TGTGCCATCAGTGACCCCGATGGGGGGCGGGGGGTCAATGAGCAGTTCTTC.

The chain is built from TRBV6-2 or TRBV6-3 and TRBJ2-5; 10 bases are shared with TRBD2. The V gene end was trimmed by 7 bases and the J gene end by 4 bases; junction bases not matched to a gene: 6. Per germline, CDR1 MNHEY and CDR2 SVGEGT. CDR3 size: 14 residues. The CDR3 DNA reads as TGTGCCAGCACCCCAGCGGGGGGGGGAGAGACCCAGTACTTC. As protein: CASTPAGGGETQYF.

This chain's CDR3 is CASSYWERYEKLFF. In DNA form, the CDR3 reads TGTGCCAGCAGTTACTGGGAACGCTATGAAAAACTGTTTTTT. The V call is TRBV6-6, the J call TRBJ1-4; D uncertain. The CDR3 has 14 amino acids. CDR1 and CDR2 (germline): MNHNY, SVGAGI (reference sequence). V lost 1 base and J lost 6, with 9 bases in between.

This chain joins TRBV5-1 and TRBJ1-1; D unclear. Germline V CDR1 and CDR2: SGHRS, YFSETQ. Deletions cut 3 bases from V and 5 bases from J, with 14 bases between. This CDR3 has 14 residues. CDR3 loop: CASSSKVKDTEAFF. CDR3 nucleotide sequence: TGCGCCAGCAGCTCCAAAGTTAAGGATACTGAAGCTTTCTTT.

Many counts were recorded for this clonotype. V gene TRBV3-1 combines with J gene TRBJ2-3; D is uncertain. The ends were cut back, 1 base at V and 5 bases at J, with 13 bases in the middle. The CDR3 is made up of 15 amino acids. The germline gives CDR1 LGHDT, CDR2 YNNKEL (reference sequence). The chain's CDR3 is CASSQGSSPGDTQYF. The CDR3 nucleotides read TGTGCCAGCAGCCAAGGGTCTTCGCCGGGAGATACGCAGTATTTT.

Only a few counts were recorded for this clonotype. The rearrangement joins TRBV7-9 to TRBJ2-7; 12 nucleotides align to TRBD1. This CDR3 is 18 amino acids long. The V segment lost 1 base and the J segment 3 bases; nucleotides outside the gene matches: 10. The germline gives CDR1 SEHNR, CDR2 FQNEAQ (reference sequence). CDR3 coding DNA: TGTGCCAGCAGCTTAGGGGGGACAGGGGGCCTCTGGAGCTACGAGCAGTACTTC. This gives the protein CASSLGGTGGLWSYEQYF.

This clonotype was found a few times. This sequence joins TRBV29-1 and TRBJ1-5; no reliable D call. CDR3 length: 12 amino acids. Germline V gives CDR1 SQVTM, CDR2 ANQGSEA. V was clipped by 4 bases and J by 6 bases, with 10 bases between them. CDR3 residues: CSVGAGGQPQHF. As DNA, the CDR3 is TGCAGCGTTGGCGCTGGTGGTCAGCCCCAGCATTTT.

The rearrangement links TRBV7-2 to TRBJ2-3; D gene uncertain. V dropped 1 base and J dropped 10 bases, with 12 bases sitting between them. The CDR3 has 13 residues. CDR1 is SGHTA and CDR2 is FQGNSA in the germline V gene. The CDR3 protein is CASSLDKGLAQYF. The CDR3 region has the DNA TGTGCCAGCAGCTTAGACAAGGGTTTGGCGCAGTATTTT.

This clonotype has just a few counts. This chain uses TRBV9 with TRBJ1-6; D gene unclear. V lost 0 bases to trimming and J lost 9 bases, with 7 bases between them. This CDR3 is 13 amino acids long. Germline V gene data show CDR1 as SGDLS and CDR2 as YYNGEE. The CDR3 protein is CASSVVYGSPLHF. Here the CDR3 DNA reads TGTGCCAGCAGCGTAGTTTATGGTTCACCCCTCCACTTT.

CDR3 loop: CAARTAMSSYEQYF. The DNA of the CDR3 is TGTGCCGCGAGGACCGCGATGAGCTCCTACGAGCAGTACTTC. This chain joins TRBV28 and TRBJ2-7; D not resolved. Deletions cut 11 bases from V and 0 bases from J, with 17 bases between. The CDR3 consists of 14 residues. Germline V gene data show CDR1 as MDHEN and CDR2 as SYDVKM.

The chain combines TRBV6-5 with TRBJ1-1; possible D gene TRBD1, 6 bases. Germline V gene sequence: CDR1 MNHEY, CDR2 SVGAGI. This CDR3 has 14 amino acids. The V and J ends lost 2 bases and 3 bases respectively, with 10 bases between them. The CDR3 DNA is TGTGCCAGCAGTTACGCCTCAGGGGACACTGAAGCTTTCTTT. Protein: CASSYASGDTEAFF.

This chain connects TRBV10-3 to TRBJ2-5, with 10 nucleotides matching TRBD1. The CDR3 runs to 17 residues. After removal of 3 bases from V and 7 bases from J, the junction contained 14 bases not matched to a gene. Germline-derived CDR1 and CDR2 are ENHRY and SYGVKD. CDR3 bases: TGTGCCATCAGTGATCGAGAGGGACAGGGGATTTCCCTGACCCAGTACTTC. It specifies CAISDREGQGISLTQYF.

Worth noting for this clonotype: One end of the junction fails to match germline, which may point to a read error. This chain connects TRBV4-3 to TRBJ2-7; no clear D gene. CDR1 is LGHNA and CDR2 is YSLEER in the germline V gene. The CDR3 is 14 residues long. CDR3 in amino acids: CTSSQGVSSYEQYF. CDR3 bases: TGCACCAGCAGCCAAGGAGTATCCTCCTACGAGCAGTACTTC.

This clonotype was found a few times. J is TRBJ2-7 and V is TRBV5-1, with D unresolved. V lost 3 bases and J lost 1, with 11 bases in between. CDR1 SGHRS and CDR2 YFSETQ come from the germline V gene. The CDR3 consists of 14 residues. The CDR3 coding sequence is TGCGCCAGCAGCTCCGACGGAGTGTCCTACGAGCAGTACTTC. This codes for CASSSDGVSYEQYF.

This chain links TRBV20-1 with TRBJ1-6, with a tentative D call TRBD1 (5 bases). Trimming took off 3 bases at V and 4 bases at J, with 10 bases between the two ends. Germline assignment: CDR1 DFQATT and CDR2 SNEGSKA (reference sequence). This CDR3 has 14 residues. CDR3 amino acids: CSASRGRYNSPLHF. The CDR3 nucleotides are TGCAGTGCTAGTCGGGGACGGTATAATTCACCCCTCCACTTT.

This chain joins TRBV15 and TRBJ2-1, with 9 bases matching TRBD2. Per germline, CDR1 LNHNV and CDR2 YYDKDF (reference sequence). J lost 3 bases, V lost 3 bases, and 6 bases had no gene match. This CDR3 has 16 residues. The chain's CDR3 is CATSSPRTSDYNEQFF. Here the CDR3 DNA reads TGTGCCACCAGCAGCCCGAGGACTAGCGACTACAATGAGCAGTTCTTC.

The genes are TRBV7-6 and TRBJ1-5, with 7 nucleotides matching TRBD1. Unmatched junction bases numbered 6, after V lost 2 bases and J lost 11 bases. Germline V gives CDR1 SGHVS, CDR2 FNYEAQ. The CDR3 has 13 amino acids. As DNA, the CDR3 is TGTGCCAGCAGCTTAACAGGGGACGGGTCCCAGCATTTT. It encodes CASSLTGDGSQHF.

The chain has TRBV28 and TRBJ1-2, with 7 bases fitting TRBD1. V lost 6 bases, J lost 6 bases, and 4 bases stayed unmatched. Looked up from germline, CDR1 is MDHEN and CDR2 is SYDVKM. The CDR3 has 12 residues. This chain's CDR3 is CASSYRGHGYTF. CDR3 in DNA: TGTGCCAGCAGCTACAGGGGCCATGGCTACACCTTC.

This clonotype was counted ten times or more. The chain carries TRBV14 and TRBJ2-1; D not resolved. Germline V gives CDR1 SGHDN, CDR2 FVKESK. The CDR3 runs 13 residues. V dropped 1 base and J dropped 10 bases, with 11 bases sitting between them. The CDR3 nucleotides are TGTGCCAGCAGCCAAGCGTTGCAGAAAGAGCAGTTCTTC. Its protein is CASSQALQKEQFF.

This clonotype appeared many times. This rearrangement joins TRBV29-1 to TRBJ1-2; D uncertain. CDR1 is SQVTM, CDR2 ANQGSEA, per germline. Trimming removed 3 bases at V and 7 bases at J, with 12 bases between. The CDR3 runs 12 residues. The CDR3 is CSVDTSPGGYTF. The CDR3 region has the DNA TGCAGCGTTGATACCTCACCTGGTGGCTACACCTTC.